A single sample gave rise to the 21 T cell receptor beta chains below, sequenced in a study of tumor and adjacent non-tumor tissue in lung cancer. The library came from three nested PCR rounds adapted from ARM-PCR protocols. In TCRdb, the multiplex PCR reads were re-called with MiXCR into one record per CDR3 protein. Of approximately 68,000 distinct CDR3 sequences in the sample, around 76% were seen once. RNA was extracted from bulk tissue without any cell sorting. Distant lung tissue was collected more than 3 cm away from the tumor edge. Sequenced: distant non-tumor lung tissue. The source is a man aged 55 to 70 with non-small cell lung cancer.

For this clonotype: Given a much more abundant clone one base away, this may be a read error. The J gene is TRBJ2-7, the V gene TRBV5-1; maybe TRBD2 (6 bases). CDR1 and CDR2 from the germline V gene are SGHRS and YFSETQ. This CDR3 spans 15 amino acids. V was cut by 6 bases and J by 2 bases, with 18 bases left in between. Here the CDR3 reads CASISEGGRTYEQYF. CDR3 sequence (DNA): TGCGCCAGCATCTCGGAGGGCGGTCGGACCTACGAGCAGTACTTC.

This clonotype occurred a few times. A much bigger clone sits one base away, suggesting this may be a read error. The DNA for the CDR3 is TGCGCCAGCAGCGCGAACAGGATTGGATCGGGATGCTACACCTTC. This translates into CASSANRIGSGCYTF. The J gene is TRBJ1-2, the V gene TRBV5-1; possibly TRBD1 for D (5 bases). Trimming removed 4 bases from V and 9 bases from J, with 22 bases in between. The CDR3 extends over 15 amino acids. Germline V CDR1 and CDR2: SGHRS, YFSETQ.

Comments on this clonotype: As the CDR3 is not closed by the conserved phenylalanine or tryptophan, this likely results from a read error. This chain joins TRBV6-1 and TRBJ2-1; D tentatively reads TRBD1 or TRBD2 (5 bases each). The CDR3 is made up of 14 amino acids. Germline-derived CDR1 and CDR2 are MNHNS and SASEGT. The DNA of the CDR3 is TGTGTCAGCAGTGACTACCCTTACAGGTATGAGCAGTTCATC. The encoded protein is CVSSDYPYRYEQFI.

A word on this clonotype: It is likely a read error, because the conserved phenylalanine at the end of the CDR3 is missing. V and J are TRBV6-5 and TRBJ2-4; no definite D call. Germline-derived CDR1 and CDR2 are MNHEY and SVGAGI. This CDR3 has 17 amino acids. CDR3 loop: CASSHSSPDLAKNIQYL. For the CDR3, the DNA is TGTGCCAGCAGTCACTCTTCCCCCGATCTAGCCAAAAACATTCAGTACCTC.

Concerning this clonotype itself: A junction end diverges from the germline sequence, so it may reflect a read error. The chain employs TRBV10-3 and TRBJ1-2; tentative D call: TRBD1 (5 bases). Looked up from germline, CDR1 is ENHRY and CDR2 is SYGVKD. There are 14 residues in the CDR3. CDR3 region: CTISDRTGIYGYTF. As DNA, the CDR3 is TGTACCATCAGTGATAGAACAGGCATCTATGGCTACACCTTC.

In regard to this clonotype: Since no conserved phenylalanine or tryptophan closes the CDR3, a read error is the likely cause. The chain has TRBV13 and TRBJ2-3; perhaps D is TRBD1 or TRBD2 (5 bases each). This CDR3 is 15 amino acids long. Germline V CDR1 and CDR2: PRHDT, FYEKMQ (reference sequence). This CDR3 is CASSLARQNTDAQYY. As DNA, the CDR3 is TGTGCTAGCAGCTTAGCGAGACAGAACACAGATGCGCAGTATTAT.

Details on this clonotype: No DNA is shown, since the ends of the CDR3 on it are uncertain; the CDR3 is the one TCRdb lists. This chain connects TRBV11-1 to TRBJ2-2. In germline, CDR1 is SGHAT, CDR2 FQDESV (reference sequence). The CDR3 has 14 residues if both end residues are counted. The CDR3 loop is CVRSYTCGTGELFF.

Of note for this clonotype: Mismatch with germline at one junction end may stem from a read error. The rearrangement uses TRBV29-1 and TRBJ2-5; tentatively, D is TRBD2 (6 bases). The V gene's germline CDR1 is SQVTM and CDR2 ANQGSEA. The CDR3 consists of 13 residues. The CDR3: CSAESAVRETQYF. The CDR3 nucleotides read TGCAGCGCTGAGTCCGCGGTACGGGAGACCCAATACTTC.

To note about this clonotype: A read error may produce the germline difference seen at one junction end. The CDR3 sequence is CASSQGQGSYEQHF. CDR3 in DNA: TGTGCCAGCAGCCAAGGACAGGGTTCCTACGAGCAGCACTTC. This sequence joins TRBV4-1 and TRBJ2-7, with 8 bases that match TRBD1. The CDR3 length is 14 residues. CDR1 and CDR2 from the germline V gene are MGHRA and YSYEKL.

As regards this clonotype: One end of the junction fails to match germline, which may point to a read error. This chain links TRBV11-1 with TRBJ2-1; TRBD2 aligns across 9 bases. The CDR3 loop spans 16 amino acids. Germline CDR1 is SGHAT and CDR2 is FQDESV (reference sequence). As DNA, the CDR3 is TGTGCCTGCAGTCCAGGGACGCGGGGGGGATACAATAAGCAATTCTTC. Translation: CACSPGTRGGYNKQFF.

This clonotype was recorded at least ten times. The chain recombines TRBV6-1 with TRBJ2-6, with 8 bases that match TRBD1. This CDR3 has 16 amino acids. Trimming took 7 bases from V and 0 from J; bases not matched to a gene: 5. CDR1 is MNHNS and CDR2 is SASEGT in the germline V gene. As DNA, the CDR3 is TGTGCCAGCAATCAGGGGGCATTCTCTGGGGCCAACGTCCTGACTTTC. Residues: CASNQGAFSGANVLTF.

This clonotype was counted a few times. This chain uses TRBV29-1 with TRBJ2-1; D may be TRBD1 or TRBD2 (5 bases each). The CDR3 consists of 14 residues. The V and J ends lost 6 bases and 8 bases respectively, with 20 bases between them. CDR1 SQVTM and CDR2 ANQGSEA come from the germline V gene. CDR3 nucleotide sequence: TGCAGCGTAGCCGGGGCTAGTGGGAGCTATGAGCAGTTCTTC. This encodes CSVAGASGSYEQFF.

The rearrangement uses TRBV11-1 and TRBJ2-1, with D possibly being TRBD2 (6 bases). The CDR3 covers 15 residues. Germline loops: CDR1 SGHAT, CDR2 FQDESV (reference sequence). The CDR3 sequence: CTSSPASVLDNEQFF. CDR3 coding DNA: TGTACTAGCAGCCCCGCAAGTGTGTTGGACAATGAGCAGTTCTTC.

In the case of this clonotype: This may arise from a read error, as a much more abundant clone is one base away. The CDR3 DNA follows: TGTGCCTGCAGTGAGAACGGGAGAAGGCGGTTCTTC. Translated, it gives CACSENGRRRFF. V is TRBV2 and J is TRBJ2-1, with a weak D call TRBD2 (6 bases). Germline V CDR1 and CDR2: SNHLY, FYNNEI. There are 12 residues in the CDR3. Variable domain in full (rest from reference TRBV2 and TRBJ2-1): EPEVTQTPSHQVTQMGQEVILRCVPISNHLYFYWYRQILGQKVEFLVSFYNNEISEKSEIFDDQFSVERPDGSNFTLKIRSTKLEDSAMYFCACSENGRRRFFGPGTRLTVL.

As for this clonotype: A much more abundant neighbour one base away suggests this may be a read error. V usage is TRBV20-1 and J usage is TRBJ1-2, with D unclear. Germline CDR1 is DFQATT and CDR2 is SNEGSKA (reference sequence). This CDR3 has 14 residues. Trimming took 4 bases from V and 0 from J, leaving 12 bases between them. The CDR3 sequence: CSANIDIPNYGYTF. As DNA, the CDR3 is TGCAGTGCTAACATCGACATACCTAACTATGGCTACACCTTC.

This clonotype was counted only a few times. The junction and the germline gene differ at one end; a read error may be behind it. The chain joins TRBV13 to TRBJ2-1, with 7 bases identical to TRBD2. Germline V gives CDR1 PRHDT, CDR2 FYEKMQ (reference sequence). The CDR3 consists of 18 residues. The CDR3: CASSPGLPDRSSYDELFF. As DNA, the CDR3 is TGTGCCAGCAGCCCGGGACTACCCGACCGCAGCTCCTACGATGAGCTGTTCTTC. The variable domain in full, with the rest retrieved from reference TRBV13 and TRBJ2-1, is AAGVIQSPRHLIKEKRETATLKCYPIPRHDTVYWYQQGPGQDPQFLISFYEKMQSDKGSIPDRFSAQQFSDYHSELNMSSLELGDSALYFCASSPGLPDRSSYDELFFGPGTRLTVL.

A note on this clonotype: A much larger clone lies a single base off, so this may be a read error. Because the CDR3 is missing its conserved closing phenylalanine or tryptophan, this is likely a read error. The CDR3 sequence: CASREGAGQPQHL. In nucleotides, the CDR3 is TGTGCCAGCAGGGAAGGGGCAGGGCAGCCCCAGCATCTT. The rearrangement uses TRBV28 and TRBJ1-5, with D possibly being TRBD1 (5 bases). The CDR3 has 13 amino acids. Trimming cost V 6 bases and J 7 bases, with 13 bases left between them. Germline CDR1 and CDR2: MDHEN and SYDVKM.

This clonotype was counted at least ten times. The chain couples TRBV28 to TRBJ2-4; possibly TRBD2 for D (7 bases). Trimming shortened V by 7 bases and J by 3 bases, and 16 bases separated the two germline ends. Germline-derived CDR1 and CDR2 are MDHEN and SYDVKM. The CDR3 spans 15 residues. DNA for the CDR3: TGTGCCAGCAACCGAGGGGGGGGAATCAAAAACATTCAGTACTTC. Amino acids: CASNRGGGIKNIQYF.

This clonotype was counted a few times. This chain uses TRBV2 with TRBJ2-7, with 7 nucleotides matching TRBD1. Unmatched junction bases numbered 6, after V lost 6 bases and J lost 1 base. The CDR3 is 14 amino acids. The V gene's germline CDR1 is SNHLY and CDR2 FYNNEI. CDR3 coding DNA: TGTGCCAGCAGCACAGGGGCCCTTTCCTACGAGCAGTACTTC. It is translated as CASSTGALSYEQYF.

This chain uses TRBV11-1 with TRBJ2-1, with D perhaps TRBD2 (5 bases). The germline gives CDR1 SGHAT, CDR2 FQDESV (reference sequence). This CDR3 contains 15 residues. In nucleotides, the CDR3 is TGTGAAAGCAGCCCAACCAGCGGTCCGTACAATGAGCAGTTCTTC. Its protein is CESSPTSGPYNEQFF.

Details on this clonotype: At one of its ends the junction is not consistent with the germline gene, which may arise from a read error. The chain couples TRBV11-2 to TRBJ2-7; D is unresolved. The germline V gene encodes CDR1 SGHAT and CDR2 FQNNGV. This CDR3 region has 14 residues. As DNA, the CDR3 is TGTGCCAGCAGCCTAGACAAGGGTCGCTACAAGCAGTACTTC. This codes for CASSLDKGRYKQYF.